This TCR beta chain was identified during a study of OX40 agonist ivuxolimab in advanced cancers. On the study more broadly: Patients got intravenous ivuxolimab at 0.01 to 10 mg/kg every 2 weeks. The eligibility criteria allowed prior anti-PD-1, anti-PD-L1 or anti-CTLA-4 therapy, and 40% had some. Study results and limitations: The average count of expanded clones was higher among CD8+ T cells than among CD4+. Low normalized T-cell clonal expansion was also seen in some nonresponders.

As concerns this clone: The target antigen is unknown.

Germline V gene sequence: CDR1 MGHRA, CDR2 YSYEKL. There are 19 residues in the CDR3. Between the trimmed V and J ends, which lost 1 base and 0 bases, there was a span of 16 bases. Data came from immunoSEQ multiplex PCR; TCRdb stores just in-frame clones and leaves some out. Counted here are fewer than 100,000 clones, approximately 91% occurring once; the ten biggest clones make up 0.33%. The rearrangement links TRBV4-1 to TRBJ2-6; D might be TRBD2 (5 bases). The TCR comes from an adult with an advanced solid tumor such as melanoma, head and neck, liver or kidney cancer. Specimen: CD4+ or CD8+ T cells sorted from blood, collected in a trial of the OX40 agonist ivuxolimab. CDR3 DNA sequence: TGCGCCAGCAGCCAAGCGGCTAGCTATACCCTCTCTGGGGCCAACGTCCTGACTTTC. Protein product: CASSQAASYTLSGANVLTF.